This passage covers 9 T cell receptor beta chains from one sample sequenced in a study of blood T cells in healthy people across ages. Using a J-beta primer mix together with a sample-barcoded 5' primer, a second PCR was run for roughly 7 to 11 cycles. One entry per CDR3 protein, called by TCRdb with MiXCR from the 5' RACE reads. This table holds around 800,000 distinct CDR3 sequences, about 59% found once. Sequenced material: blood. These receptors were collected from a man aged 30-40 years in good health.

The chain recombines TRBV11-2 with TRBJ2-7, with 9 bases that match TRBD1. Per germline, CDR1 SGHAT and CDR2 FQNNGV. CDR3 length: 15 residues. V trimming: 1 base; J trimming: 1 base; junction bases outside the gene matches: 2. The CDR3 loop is CASSLGTGVSYEQYF. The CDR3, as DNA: TGTGCCAGCAGCTTAGGGACAGGGGTTTCCTACGAGCAGTACTTC.

DNA of the CDR3: TGTGCCAGCAGCTTCGGAACCTGGACAGGGAAATCCTACGAGCAGTACTTC. Its protein product is CASSFGTWTGKSYEQYF. The rearrangement links TRBV13 to TRBJ2-7, with 8 bases matching TRBD1. After removal of 3 bases from V and 1 base from J, the junction contained 11 bases not matched to a gene. Germline V gene lookup returns CDR1 PRHDT and CDR2 FYEKMQ (reference sequence). The CDR3 is 17 residues long.

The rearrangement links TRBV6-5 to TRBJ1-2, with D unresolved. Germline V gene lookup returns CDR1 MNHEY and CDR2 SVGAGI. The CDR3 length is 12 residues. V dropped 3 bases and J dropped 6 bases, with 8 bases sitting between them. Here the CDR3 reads CASSYSGNGYTF. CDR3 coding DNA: TGTGCCAGCAGTTATTCGGGGAATGGCTACACCTTC.

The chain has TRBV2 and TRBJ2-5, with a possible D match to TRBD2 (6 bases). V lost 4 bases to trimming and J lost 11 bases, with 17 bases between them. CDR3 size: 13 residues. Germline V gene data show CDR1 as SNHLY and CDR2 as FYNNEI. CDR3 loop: CASSGVMGGEQYF. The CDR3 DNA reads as TGTGCCAGCAGTGGGGTCATGGGGGGAGAGCAGTACTTC. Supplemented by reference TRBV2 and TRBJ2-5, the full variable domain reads EPEVTQTPSHQVTQMGQEVILRCVPISNHLYFYWYRQILGQKVEFLVSFYNNEISEKSEIFDDQFSVERPDGSNFTLKIRSTKLEDSAMYFCASSGVMGGEQYFGPGTRLLVL.

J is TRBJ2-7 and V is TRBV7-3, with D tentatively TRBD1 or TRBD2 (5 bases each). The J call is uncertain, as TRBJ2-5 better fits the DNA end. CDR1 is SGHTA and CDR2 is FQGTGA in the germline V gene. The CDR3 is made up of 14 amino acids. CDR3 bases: TGTGCCAGCAGCTACTCGGGACCCCGGGGGACCCAGTACTTC. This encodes CASSYSGPRGTQYF.

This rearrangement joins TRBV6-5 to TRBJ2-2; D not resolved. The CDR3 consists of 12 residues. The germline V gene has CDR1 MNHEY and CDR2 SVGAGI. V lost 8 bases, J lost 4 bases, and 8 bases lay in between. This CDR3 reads CASGFGTGELFF. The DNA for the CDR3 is TGTGCCAGCGGGTTCGGCACCGGGGAGCTGTTTTTT.

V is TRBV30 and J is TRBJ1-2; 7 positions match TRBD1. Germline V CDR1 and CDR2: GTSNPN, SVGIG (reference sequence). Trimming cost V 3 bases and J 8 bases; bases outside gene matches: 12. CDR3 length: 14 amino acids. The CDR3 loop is CAWRAPTGRRGYTF. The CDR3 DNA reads TGTGCCTGGAGGGCCCCGACAGGGAGAAGGGGCTACACCTTC.

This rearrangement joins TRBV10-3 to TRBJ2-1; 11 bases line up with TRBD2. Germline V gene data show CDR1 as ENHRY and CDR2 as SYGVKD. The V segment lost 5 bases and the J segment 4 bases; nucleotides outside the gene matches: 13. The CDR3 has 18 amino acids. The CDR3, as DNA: TGTGCCATCAGTCCCCAAACGGGACTAGCGGACAAGTACAATGAGCAGTTCTTC. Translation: CAISPQTGLADKYNEQFF.

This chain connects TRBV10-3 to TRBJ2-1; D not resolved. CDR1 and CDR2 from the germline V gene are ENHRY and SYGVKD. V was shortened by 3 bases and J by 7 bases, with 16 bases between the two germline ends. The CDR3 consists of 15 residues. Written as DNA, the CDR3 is TGTGCCATCAGTGAAGGCCTAATAACGAGGAATGAGCAGTTCTTC. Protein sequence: CAISEGLITRNEQFF.